The 2 T cell receptor beta chains reported below all come from one sample, sequenced in a study of beta chain features in type 1 diabetes (dated by TCRdb to about 2018). Library preparation was by the immunoSEQ multiplex PCR assay. The entire amount of isolated RNA was reverse transcribed using the High Capacity cDNA Reverse Transcription Kit, so the sequenced TCRB transcripts were expressed ones. Drawn from immuneACCESS, this table holds only the in-frame rearrangements with V and J called that TCRdb kept. Clones are partly lost; checked studies trace under half to an unresolved V gene and leave the rest unexplained. The sample data list about 240,000 clones, and 25% to 30% of these were observed just once. The ten biggest clones cover roughly 4% of the sample. Sequenced sample: central memory CD4+ T cells from blood. The receptor source for this set is a man aged 30 to 45 in good health.

This clone has only one observation. This chain joins TRBV15 and TRBJ2-5; no definite D call. The CDR3 is made up of 15 amino acids. The V and J ends lost 0 bases and 4 bases respectively, with 12 bases between them. The germline CDR1 and CDR2 sequences are LNHNV and YYDKDF (reference sequence). CDR3 coding DNA: TGTGCCACCAGCAGAGACCCCAGGTCAGGAGAGACCCAGTACTTC. The encoded protein is CATSRDPRSGETQYF.

The chain combines TRBV13 with TRBJ2-7; 7 bases are shared with TRBD2. Germline V CDR1 and CDR2: PRHDT, FYEKMQ (reference sequence). This CDR3 contains 14 residues. The V segment lost 3 bases and the J segment 6 bases; nucleotides outside the gene matches: 8. The CDR3 spells CASSFERDLAEQYF. The CDR3 nucleotides are TGTGCCAGCAGCTTCGAGCGGGACTTGGCCGAGCAGTACTTC.